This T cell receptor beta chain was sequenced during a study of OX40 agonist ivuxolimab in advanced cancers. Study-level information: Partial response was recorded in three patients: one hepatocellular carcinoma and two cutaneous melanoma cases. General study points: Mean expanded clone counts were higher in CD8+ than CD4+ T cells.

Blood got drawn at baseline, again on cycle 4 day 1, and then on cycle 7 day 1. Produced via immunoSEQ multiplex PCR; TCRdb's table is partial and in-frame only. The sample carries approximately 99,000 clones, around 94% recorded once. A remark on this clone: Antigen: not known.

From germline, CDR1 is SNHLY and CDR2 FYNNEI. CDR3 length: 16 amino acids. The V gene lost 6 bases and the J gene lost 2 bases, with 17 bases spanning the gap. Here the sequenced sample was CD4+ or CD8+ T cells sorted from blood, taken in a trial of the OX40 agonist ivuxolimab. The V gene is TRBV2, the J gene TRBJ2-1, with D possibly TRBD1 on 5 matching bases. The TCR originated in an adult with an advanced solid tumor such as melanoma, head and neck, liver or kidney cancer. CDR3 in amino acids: CASRTQQVIAYNEQFF. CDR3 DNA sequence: TGTGCCAGCAGGACGCAACAGGTCATCGCCTACAATGAGCAGTTCTTC.